Below, one TCR beta chain is given with its context. Described time point: after neoadjuvant nivolumab, at surgical resection. This entry comes from a study of neoadjuvant anti-PD-1 for oral cavity cancer. Study overall: Patients without progression got a fourth dose around day 43.

Repertoires were generated with immunoSEQ multiplex PCR, while TCRdb's copy carries only in-frame clones and drops some. This sample has 9,600 or so clones, with about 66% found just once. Per the germline V gene, CDR1 is SQVTM and CDR2 is ANQGSEA. The CDR3 has 12 amino acids. V was trimmed by 7 bases and J by 5 bases, leaving 13 bases between them. The sample consisted of PBMCs, taken after nivolumab (anti-PD-1) treatment. The TCR was taken from a person aged 35-79 years with oral cavity squamous cell carcinoma. The chain employs TRBV29-1 and TRBJ2-3, with D hard to call. This chain's CDR3 is CSGGEPKDTQYF. CDR3 DNA sequence: TGCAGCGGAGGAGAGCCCAAAGATACGCAGTATTTT.